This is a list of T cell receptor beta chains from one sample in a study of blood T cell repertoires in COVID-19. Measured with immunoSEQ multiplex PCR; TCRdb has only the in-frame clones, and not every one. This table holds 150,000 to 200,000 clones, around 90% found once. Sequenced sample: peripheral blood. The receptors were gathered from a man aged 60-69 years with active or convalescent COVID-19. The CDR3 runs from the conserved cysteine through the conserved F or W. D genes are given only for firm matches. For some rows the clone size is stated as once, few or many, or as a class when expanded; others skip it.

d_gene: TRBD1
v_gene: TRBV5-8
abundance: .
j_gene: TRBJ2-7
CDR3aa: CASSPGQGVSYEQYF
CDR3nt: TGTGCCAGCAGCCCCGGACAGGGGGTATCCTACGAGCAGTACTTC

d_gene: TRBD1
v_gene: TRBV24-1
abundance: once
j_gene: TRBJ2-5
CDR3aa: CATSDSDRGETQYF
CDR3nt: TGTGCCACCAGTGACTCCGACAGGGGAGAGACCCAGTACTTC

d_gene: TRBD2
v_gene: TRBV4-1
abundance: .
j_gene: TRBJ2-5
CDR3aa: CASSPKRGPLKTQYF
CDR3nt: TGCGCCAGCAGCCCTAAGCGGGGGCCATTAAAGACCCAGTACTTC

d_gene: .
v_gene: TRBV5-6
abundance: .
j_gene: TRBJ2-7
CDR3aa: CASSLITGIDEQYF
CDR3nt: TGTGCCAGCAGCTTGATTACGGGGATAGACGAGCAGTACTTC

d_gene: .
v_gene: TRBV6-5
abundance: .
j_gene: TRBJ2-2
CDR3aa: CASSVRGSRLFF
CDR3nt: TGTGCCAGCAGCGTTCGGGGATCTAGGCTGTTTTTT

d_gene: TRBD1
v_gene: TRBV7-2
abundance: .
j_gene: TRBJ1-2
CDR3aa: CASSSTFTGDYGYTF
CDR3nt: TGTGCCAGCAGCTCGACATTCACAGGGGACTATGGCTACACCTTC

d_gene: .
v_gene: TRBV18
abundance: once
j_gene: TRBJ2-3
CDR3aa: CASSPKLEPDTQYF
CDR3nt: TGTGCCAGCTCACCAAAATTAGAGCCAGATACGCAGTATTTT

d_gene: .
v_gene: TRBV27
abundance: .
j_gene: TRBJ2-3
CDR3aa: CASSLRGGRLTDTQYF
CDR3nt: TGTGCCAGCAGTTTACGCGGGGGCCGTCTCACAGATACGCAGTATTTT

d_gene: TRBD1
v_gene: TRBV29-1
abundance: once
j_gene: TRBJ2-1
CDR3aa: CSVRTGLSYNEQFF
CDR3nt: TGCAGCGTTAGGACAGGGTTGTCCTACAATGAGCAGTTCTTC

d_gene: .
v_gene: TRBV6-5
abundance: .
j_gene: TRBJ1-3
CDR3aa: CASSLGRSGNTIYF
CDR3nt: TGTGCCAGCAGTTTGGGCCGCTCTGGAAACACCATATATTTT

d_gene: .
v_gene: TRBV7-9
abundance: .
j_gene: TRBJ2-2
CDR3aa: CASREAGTYTGELFF
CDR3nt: TGTGCCAGCAGGGAGGCAGGTACTTACACCGGGGAGCTGTTTTTT

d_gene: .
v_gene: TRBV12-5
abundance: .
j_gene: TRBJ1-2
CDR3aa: CASGFPGSRRGYGYTF
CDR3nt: TGTGCTAGTGGTTTCCCGGGTTCTCGGCGTGGCTATGGCTACACCTTC

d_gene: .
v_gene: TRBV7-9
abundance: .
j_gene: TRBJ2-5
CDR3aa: CASSAIQGDAQETQYF
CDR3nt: TGTGCCAGCAGTGCAATACAGGGCGACGCCCAAGAGACCCAGTACTTC

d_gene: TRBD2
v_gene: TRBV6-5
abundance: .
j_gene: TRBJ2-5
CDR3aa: CASSTLAGRETQYF
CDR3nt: TGTGCCAGCAGTACTTTAGCGGGTAGGGAGACCCAGTACTTC

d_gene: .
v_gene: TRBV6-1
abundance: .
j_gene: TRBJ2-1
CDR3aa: CASSEYGRSEQFF
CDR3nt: TGTGCCAGCAGTGAATATGGCCGCAGTGAGCAGTTCTTC

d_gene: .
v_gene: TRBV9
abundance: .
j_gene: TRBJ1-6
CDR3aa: CASNLGFDGSPLHF
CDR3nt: TGTGCCAGCAACCTGGGCTTTGATGGTTCACCCCTCCACTTT

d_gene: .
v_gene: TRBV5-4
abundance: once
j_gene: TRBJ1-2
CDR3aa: CASSSPRGGYTF
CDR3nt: TGTGCCAGCAGCTCCCCCCGAGGGGGCTACACCTTC

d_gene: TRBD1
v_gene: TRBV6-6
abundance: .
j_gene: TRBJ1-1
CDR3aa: CASSYGQGFTEAFF
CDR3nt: TGTGCCAGCAGTTACGGACAGGGCTTCACTGAAGCTTTCTTT

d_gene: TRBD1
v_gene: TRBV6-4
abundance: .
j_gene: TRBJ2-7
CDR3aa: CASSKVGTGGSYEQYF
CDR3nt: TGTGCCAGCAGCAAGGTCGGGACAGGGGGCTCCTACGAGCAGTACTTC

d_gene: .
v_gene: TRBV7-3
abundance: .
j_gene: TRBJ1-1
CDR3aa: CASSPTANTEAFF
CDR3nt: TGTGCCAGCAGCCCTACAGCTAACACTGAAGCTTTCTTT

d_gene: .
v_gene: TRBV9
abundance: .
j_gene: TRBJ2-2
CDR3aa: CASSVDPSPNTGELFF
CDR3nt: TGTGCCAGCAGCGTAGACCCGAGTCCGAACACCGGGGAGCTGTTTTTT

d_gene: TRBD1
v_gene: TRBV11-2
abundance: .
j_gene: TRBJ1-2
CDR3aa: CASSRWGQASFF
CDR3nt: TGTGCCAGCAGCCGATGGGGACAGGCTTCCTTCTTC

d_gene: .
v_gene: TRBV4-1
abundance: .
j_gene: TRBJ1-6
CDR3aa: CASSQNYLTGSSYNSPLHF
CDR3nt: TGCGCCAGCAGCCAAAACTACCTGACCGGGAGCTCCTATAATTCACCCCTCCACTTT

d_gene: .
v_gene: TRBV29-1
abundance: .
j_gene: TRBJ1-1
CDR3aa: CSVLTGRVAEAFF
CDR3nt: TGCAGCGTTCTTACAGGAAGGGTCGCTGAAGCTTTCTTT

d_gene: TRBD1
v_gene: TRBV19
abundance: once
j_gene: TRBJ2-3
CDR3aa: CASTTRDRASTDTQYF
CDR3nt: TGTGCCAGTACCACCCGGGACAGAGCCAGCACAGATACGCAGTATTTT

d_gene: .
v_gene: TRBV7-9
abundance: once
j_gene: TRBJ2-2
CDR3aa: CASNPSHSAGELFF
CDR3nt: TGTGCCAGCAACCCTAGTCACTCTGCCGGGGAGCTGTTTTTT

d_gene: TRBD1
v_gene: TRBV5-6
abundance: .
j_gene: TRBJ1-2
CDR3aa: CASSLESDRELGGYTF
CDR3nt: TGTGCCAGCAGCTTGGAAAGTGACAGGGAATTGGGCGGCTACACCTTC

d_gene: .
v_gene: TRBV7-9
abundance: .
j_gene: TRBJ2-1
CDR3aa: CASSPGTRSEREQFF
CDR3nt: TGTGCCAGCAGCCCCGGGACACGGAGCGAGAGGGAGCAGTTCTTC

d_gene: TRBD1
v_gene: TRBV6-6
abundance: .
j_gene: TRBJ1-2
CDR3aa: CASTPGQGSYTF
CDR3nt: TGTGCCAGCACCCCGGGACAGGGGAGCTACACCTTC

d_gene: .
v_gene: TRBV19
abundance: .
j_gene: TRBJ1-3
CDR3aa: CASSWRGGNTIYF
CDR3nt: TGTGCCAGTAGTTGGCGGGGAGGAAACACCATATATTTT

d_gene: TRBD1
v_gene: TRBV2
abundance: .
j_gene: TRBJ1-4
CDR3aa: CASTGTGINEKLFF
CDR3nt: TGTGCCAGCACCGGGACAGGAATTAATGAAAAACTGTTTTTT

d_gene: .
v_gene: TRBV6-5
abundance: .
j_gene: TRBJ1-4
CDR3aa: CASSYLGGTNEKLFF
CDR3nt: TGTGCCAGCAGTTACCTTGGGGGGACTAATGAAAAACTGTTTTTT

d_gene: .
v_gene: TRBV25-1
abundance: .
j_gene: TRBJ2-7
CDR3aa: CARPGLTTYEQYF
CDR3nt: TGTGCCAGACCGGGACTCACCACGTACGAGCAGTACTTC